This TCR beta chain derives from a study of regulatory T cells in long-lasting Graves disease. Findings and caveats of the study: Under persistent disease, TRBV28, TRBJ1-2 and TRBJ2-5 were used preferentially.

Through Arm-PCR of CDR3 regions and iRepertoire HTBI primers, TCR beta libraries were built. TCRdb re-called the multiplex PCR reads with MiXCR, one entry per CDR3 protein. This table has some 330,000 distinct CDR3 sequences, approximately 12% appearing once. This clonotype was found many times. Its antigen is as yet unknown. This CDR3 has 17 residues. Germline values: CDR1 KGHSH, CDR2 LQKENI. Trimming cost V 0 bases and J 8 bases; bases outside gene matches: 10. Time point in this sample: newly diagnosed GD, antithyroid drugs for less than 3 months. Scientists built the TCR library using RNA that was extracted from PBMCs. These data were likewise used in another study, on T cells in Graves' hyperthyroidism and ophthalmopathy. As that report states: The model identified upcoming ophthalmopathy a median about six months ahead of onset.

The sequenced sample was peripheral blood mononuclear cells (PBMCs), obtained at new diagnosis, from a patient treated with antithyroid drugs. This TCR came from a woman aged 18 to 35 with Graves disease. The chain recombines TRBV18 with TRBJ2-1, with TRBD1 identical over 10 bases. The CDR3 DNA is TGTGCCAGCTCACCACCTTGGGACAGGGGATACGGGGATGAGCAGTTCTTC. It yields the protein CASSPPWDRGYGDEQFF.